These 26 T cell receptor beta chains were all obtained from the same sample, sequenced in a study of CD8+ T cells in alopecia areata. Extracted RNA was reverse transcribed into cDNA, the sequencing template. Assay: immunoSEQ multiplex PCR; the TCRdb copy retains only in-frame clones and omits some. The sample carries fewer than 250,000 clones, less than 50% recorded once. Treatment noted: oral pan-JAK inhibitor, 5-10 mg twice daily. Sequencing was performed on CD4+ T cells sorted from blood, taken around week 37, from a patient treated with tofacitinib. The receptors were sampled from a human donor with alopecia areata.

The CDR3 region is CASTTYSGSSYEQYF. The CDR3 nucleotides read TGTGCCAGTACAACGTACAGCGGTAGCTCCTACGAGCAGTACTTC. The chain recombines TRBV19 with TRBJ2-7, with a possible D match to TRBD2 (5 bases). Germline CDR1 reads LNHDA; CDR2 reads SQIVND (reference sequence). The CDR3 loop spans 15 amino acids. The V and J ends lost 7 bases and 0 bases respectively, with 16 bases between them.

The genes are TRBV2 and TRBJ1-3; D uncertain. V was pared by 5 bases and J by 2 bases, with 13 bases between. The CDR3 loop spans 15 amino acids. Looked up from germline, CDR1 is SNHLY and CDR2 is FYNNEI. The CDR3 loop is CASSPDQPTGNTIYF. For the CDR3, the DNA is TGTGCCAGCAGTCCGGATCAACCCACTGGAAACACCATATATTTT. Full variable domain (outside the CDR3, taken from reference TRBV2 and TRBJ1-3): EPEVTQTPSHQVTQMGQEVILRCVPISNHLYFYWYRQILGQKVEFLVSFYNNEISEKSEIFDDQFSVERPDGSNFTLKIRSTKLEDSAMYFCASSPDQPTGNTIYFGEGSWLTVV.

CDR3 DNA sequence: TGCGCCAGCAGCGCGGAAGCGGGACCATTCTACGAGCAGTACTTC. It is translated as CASSAEAGPFYEQYF. V usage is TRBV5-1 and J usage is TRBJ2-7; 7 nucleotides line up with TRBD2. J was trimmed by 3 bases and V by 4 bases; bases with no gene match: 10. CDR1 SGHRS and CDR2 YFSETQ come from the germline V gene. This CDR3 is built from 15 residues.

The chain joins TRBV14 to TRBJ2-2; 7 bases agree with TRBD1. V lost 4 bases to trimming and J lost 5 bases; unmatched junction nucleotides: 7. The CDR3 spans 15 residues. Germline CDR1 is SGHDN and CDR2 is FVKESK. CDR3 sequence reads: CASSRDSGVTGELFF. CDR3 DNA: TGTGCCAGCAGCCGGGACAGTGGGGTAACCGGGGAGCTGTTTTTT.

V and J are TRBV5-5 and TRBJ2-5; D gene uncertain. Deletions cut 0 bases from V and 5 bases from J, with 17 bases between. Germline CDR1 and CDR2: SGHKS and YYEKEE (reference sequence). The CDR3 is 16 residues long. CDR3 bases: TGTGCCAGCAGCTTGGAACCCCCCGTTAGGGTGGAGACCCAGTACTTC. Amino acid sequence: CASSLEPPVRVETQYF. Full variable domain (missing parts from reference TRBV5-5 and TRBJ2-5): DAGVTQSPTHLIKTRGQQVTLRCSPISGHKSVSWYQQVLGQGPQFIFQYYEKEERGRGNFPDRFSARQFPNYSSELNVNALLLGDSALYLCASSLEPPVRVETQYFGPGTRLLVL.

On this clone itself: Other DNA sequences in this sample translate to the same CDR3. This sequence joins TRBV9 and TRBJ2-1; 10 bases are a match to TRBD2. Germline V gene lookup returns CDR1 SGDLS and CDR2 YYNGEE. CDR3 size: 15 residues. V gave up 2 bases and J gave up 6 bases; unmatched junction bases: 5. CDR3 protein: CASSVASGSRNEQFF. The CDR3 DNA is TGTGCCAGCAGCGTCGCTAGCGGGAGTCGCAATGAGCAGTTCTTC.

The chain has TRBV5-4 and TRBJ2-7; D gene ambiguous. This CDR3 is 16 amino acids long. Germline CDR1 SGHNT, CDR2 YYREEE (reference sequence). Trimming shortened V by 4 bases and J by 1 base, and 18 bases separated the two germline ends. Here the CDR3 DNA reads TGTGCCAGCAGCCCCCCCTCGCGAAGCGCTTCCTACGAGCAGTACTTC. Protein sequence: CASSPPSRSASYEQYF.

CDR3 DNA: TGTGCCAGCAGCCCCGAAAAAAACATTCAGTACTTC. Translation gives CASSPEKNIQYF. The V call is TRBV7-2, the J call TRBJ2-4; D gene uncertain. From germline, CDR1 is SGHTA and CDR2 FQGNSA. This CDR3 has 12 amino acids. The V gene lost 5 bases and the J gene lost 4 bases, with 6 bases spanning the gap.

This rearrangement joins TRBV7-9 to TRBJ2-1; 7 bases line up with TRBD2. The J segment lost 10 bases and the V segment lost 1 base, leaving 1 base of the junction unmatched. Germline V gene sequence: CDR1 SEHNR, CDR2 FQNEAQ (reference sequence). The CDR3 consists of 12 residues. The CDR3 protein is CASSLDGGEQFF. CDR3 bases: TGTGCCAGCAGCTTAGACGGGGGGGAGCAGTTCTTC.

This chain connects TRBV7-2 to TRBJ2-3; perhaps TRBD2 as D (5 bases). Trimming pared 3 bases from V and 1 base from J, leaving 11 bases between. Germline lookup yields CDR1 SGHTA and CDR2 FQGNSA. The CDR3 loop spans 15 amino acids. CDR3 amino acids: CASSFLALRTDTQYF. CDR3 in DNA: TGTGCCAGCAGCTTCTTAGCGCTCCGCACAGATACGCAGTATTTT.

V is TRBV7-8 and J is TRBJ2-1; 9 bases fit TRBD2. Germline assignment: CDR1 SGHVS and CDR2 FQNEAQ. V shed 6 bases and J 5 bases; nucleotides not matched to a gene: 2. This CDR3 comprises 13 residues. DNA of the CDR3: TGTGCCAGCAGGACTAGCGGAGACAATGAGCAGTTCTTC. Translation gives CASRTSGDNEQFF.

In this sample, this clone turned up a few times. The rearrangement joins TRBV10-3 to TRBJ1-2, with TRBD1 matching over 9 bases. Unmatched junction bases numbered 11, after V lost 10 bases and J lost 8 bases. The CDR3 has 13 residues. The V gene's germline CDR1 is ENHRY and CDR2 SYGVKD. The CDR3 region is CATWTGAVWGYTF. CDR3 DNA: TGTGCCACCTGGACAGGGGCCGTCTGGGGCTACACCTTC.

This clone was detected only a few times. The rearrangement links TRBV2 to TRBJ2-3, with 9 bases identical to TRBD2. Germline assignment: CDR1 SNHLY and CDR2 FYNNEI. Losses at the gene ends were 6 bases for V and 3 bases for J; bases not matched to a gene: 4. The CDR3 loop spans 14 amino acids. This CDR3 is CASSPTSGTDTQYF. In nucleotides, the CDR3 is TGTGCCAGCAGCCCAACTAGCGGGACAGATACGCAGTATTTT.

CDR3 nucleotides: TGTGCCAGCAGCATACAACTAGATAATGAAAAACTGTTTTTT. Residues: CASSIQLDNEKLFF. The chain uses TRBV11-2 and TRBJ1-4; no definite D call. This CDR3 contains 14 residues. Per the germline V gene, CDR1 is SGHAT and CDR2 is FQNNGV. Deletions cut 5 bases from V and 4 bases from J, with 11 bases between.

The sample holds one count of this clone. Other nucleotide sequences in the sample specify the same CDR3. The chain recombines TRBV20-1 with TRBJ1-1; D is unresolved. Per germline, CDR1 DFQATT and CDR2 SNEGSKA (reference sequence). The CDR3 sequence is 11 residues long. Between the trimmed V and J ends, which lost 3 bases and 3 bases, there was a span of 5 bases. The CDR3 loop reads CSASLHTEAFF. DNA of the CDR3: TGCAGTGCTAGTTTACACACTGAAGCTTTCTTT.

V usage is TRBV7-8 and J usage is TRBJ2-2; 11 bases line up with TRBD2. The CDR3 has 20 amino acids. V lost 5 bases and J lost 12; bases outside the gene matches: 26. From germline, CDR1 is SGHVS and CDR2 FQNEAQ. The CDR3 protein is CASSPRPSGLAGGLPGQLFF. Written as DNA, the CDR3 is TGTGCCAGCAGCCCCCGGCCCAGTGGCCTAGCGGGAGGCCTTCCGGGTCAGCTGTTTTTT.

The V gene is TRBV11-2, the J gene TRBJ2-2; the D gene is possibly TRBD2 (6 bases). The CDR3 is 15 amino acids. With 2 bases removed from V and 3 bases from J, the gap between germline ends came to 10 bases. Per the germline V gene, CDR1 is SGHAT and CDR2 is FQNNGV. The CDR3 spells CASSLRLDYTGELFF. The CDR3 region has the DNA TGTGCCAGCAGCTTAAGACTAGATTACACCGGGGAGCTGTTTTTT.

This chain links TRBV19 with TRBJ2-2; 8 bases align to TRBD1. J was trimmed by 4 bases and V by 10 bases; bases with no gene match: 14. Germline V gene lookup returns CDR1 LNHDA and CDR2 SQIVND (reference sequence). The CDR3 length is 16 residues. CDR3 sequence reads: CATWTGLRRGTGELFF. The CDR3 region has the DNA TGTGCCACCTGGACAGGGTTGCGCCGAGGCACCGGGGAGCTGTTTTTT.

V and J are TRBV5-1 and TRBJ2-7, with a tentative D call TRBD2 (6 bases). The CDR3 is made up of 15 amino acids. The germline V gene has CDR1 SGHRS and CDR2 YFSETQ. V lost 3 bases and J 2 bases, leaving 15 bases between the germline ends. The chain's CDR3 is CASSSNRDSAYEQYF. For the CDR3, the DNA is TGCGCCAGCAGCTCAAACCGGGACTCCGCCTACGAGCAGTACTTC.

The chain links TRBV27 to TRBJ1-1; 7 nucleotides agree with TRBD1. The CDR3 runs 14 residues. V was pared by 5 bases and J by 1 base, with 4 bases of the junction left unmatched. Germline lookup yields CDR1 MNHEY and CDR2 SMNVEV (reference sequence). The CDR3 bases are TGTGCCAGCAGTGTGACAGGGAAGAACACTGAAGCTTTCTTT. Protein sequence: CASSVTGKNTEAFF.

In this sample, this clone turned up a few times. The CDR3 region is CAWSGLIVNNEQFF. The CDR3 nucleotides are TGTGCCTGGAGTGGACTAATAGTCAACAATGAGCAGTTCTTC. The rearrangement links TRBV30 to TRBJ2-1, with a possible D match to TRBD2 (5 bases). With 1 base removed from V and 5 bases from J, the gap between germline ends came to 12 bases. This CDR3 is 14 amino acids long. Germline V gives CDR1 GTSNPN, CDR2 SVGIG (reference sequence).

The chain employs TRBV2 and TRBJ2-3; a possible D gene is TRBD1 (5 bases). Germline CDR1 SNHLY, CDR2 FYNNEI. V was clipped by 7 bases and J by 5 bases, with 10 bases between them. The CDR3 is 12 residues long. CDR3 sequence reads: CASKIREDTQYF. Written as DNA, the CDR3 is TGTGCCAGCAAGATCAGGGAAGATACGCAGTATTTT. Full variable domain (outside the CDR3, taken from reference TRBV2 and TRBJ2-3): EPEVTQTPSHQVTQMGQEVILRCVPISNHLYFYWYRQILGQKVEFLVSFYNNEISEKSEIFDDQFSVERPDGSNFTLKIRSTKLEDSAMYFCASKIREDTQYFGPGTRLTVL.

The chain joins TRBV5-6 to TRBJ2-1, with D tentatively TRBD1 or TRBD2 (5 bases each). The CDR3 covers 14 residues. CDR1 and CDR2 from the germline V gene are SGHDT and YYEEEE. V was pared by 0 bases and J by 7 bases, with 11 bases between. CDR3 in amino acids: CASSLVVGENEQFF. The CDR3 bases are TGTGCCAGCAGCTTGGTGGTAGGGGAGAATGAGCAGTTCTTC.

The CDR3 sequence: CASSDPGEGLAKNIQYF. CDR3 coding DNA: TGTGCCAGCAGTGATCCGGGAGAGGGTCTAGCCAAAAACATTCAGTACTTC. V usage is TRBV25-1 and J usage is TRBJ2-4; weak D call: TRBD2 (6 bases). CDR3 length equals 17 residues. V lost 3 bases, J lost 0 bases, and 15 bases lay in between. In germline, CDR1 is MGHDK, CDR2 SYGVNS.

The chain has TRBV9 and TRBJ1-2, with 8 bases lining up with TRBD1. V lost 0 bases to trimming and J lost 5 bases; unmatched junction nucleotides: 6. The CDR3 runs to 15 residues. Germline V lookup: CDR1 SGDLS, CDR2 YYNGEE. The CDR3 is CASSVDRTGLYGYTF. CDR3 DNA: TGTGCCAGCAGCGTAGACAGGACAGGGTTGTATGGCTACACCTTC.

Regarding this clone: Compared with germline, one end of the junction differs, possibly owing to a read error. The chain couples TRBV7-7 to TRBJ2-1, with D hard to call. CDR3 length: 15 residues. CDR1 is SSHAT and CDR2 is FNYEAQ in the germline V gene (reference sequence). CDR3 loop: CASSFGRHNSNEQFF. The DNA for the CDR3 is TGTGCTAGCAGCTTCGGACGGCACAACTCCAATGAGCAGTTCTTC.